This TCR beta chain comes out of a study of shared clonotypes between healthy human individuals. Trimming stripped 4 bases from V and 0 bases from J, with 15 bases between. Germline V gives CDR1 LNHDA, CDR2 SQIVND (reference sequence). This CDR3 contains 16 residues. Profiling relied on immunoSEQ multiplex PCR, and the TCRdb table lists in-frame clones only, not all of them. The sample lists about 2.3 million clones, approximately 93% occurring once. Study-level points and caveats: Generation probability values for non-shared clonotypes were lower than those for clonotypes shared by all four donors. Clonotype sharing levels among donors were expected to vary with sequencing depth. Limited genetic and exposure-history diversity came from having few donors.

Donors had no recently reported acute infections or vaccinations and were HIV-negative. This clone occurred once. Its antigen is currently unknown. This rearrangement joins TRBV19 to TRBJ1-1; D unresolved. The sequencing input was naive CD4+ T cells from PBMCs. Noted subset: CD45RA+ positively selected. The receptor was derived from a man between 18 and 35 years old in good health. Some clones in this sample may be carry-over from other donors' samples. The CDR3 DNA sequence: TGTGCCAGTAGTAGGTCGGGCCGACCCATGAACACTGAAGCTTTCTTT. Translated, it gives CASSRSGRPMNTEAFF.